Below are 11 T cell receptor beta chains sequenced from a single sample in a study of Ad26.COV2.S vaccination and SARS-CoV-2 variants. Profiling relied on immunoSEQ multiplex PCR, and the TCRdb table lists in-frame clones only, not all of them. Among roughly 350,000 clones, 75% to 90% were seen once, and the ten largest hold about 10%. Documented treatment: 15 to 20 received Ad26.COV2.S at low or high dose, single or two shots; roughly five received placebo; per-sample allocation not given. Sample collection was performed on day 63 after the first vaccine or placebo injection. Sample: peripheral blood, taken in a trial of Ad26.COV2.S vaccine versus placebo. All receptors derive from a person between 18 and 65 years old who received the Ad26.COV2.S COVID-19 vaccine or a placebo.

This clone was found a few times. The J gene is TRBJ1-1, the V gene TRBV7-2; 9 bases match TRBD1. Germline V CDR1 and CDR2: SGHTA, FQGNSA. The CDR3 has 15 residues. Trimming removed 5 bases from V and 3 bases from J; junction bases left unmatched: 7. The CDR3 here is CASSPVQGADTEAFF. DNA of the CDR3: TGTGCCAGCAGCCCCGTACAGGGGGCAGACACTGAAGCTTTCTTT.

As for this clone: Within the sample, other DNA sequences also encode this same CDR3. CDR3 protein: CASSARDSYNSPLHF. DNA for the CDR3: TGTGCCAGCAGCGCTCGGGACAGTTATAATTCACCCCTCCACTTT. The rearrangement uses TRBV9 and TRBJ1-6; TRBD1 agrees at 7 bases. The CDR3 is made up of 15 amino acids. Germline CDR1 and CDR2: SGDLS and YYNGEE. The V gene end was trimmed by 3 bases and the J gene end by 4 bases; junction bases not matched to a gene: 4.

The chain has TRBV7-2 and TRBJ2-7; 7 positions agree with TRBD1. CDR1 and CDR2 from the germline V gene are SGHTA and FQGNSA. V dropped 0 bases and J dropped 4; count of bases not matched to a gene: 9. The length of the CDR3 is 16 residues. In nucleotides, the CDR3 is TGTGCCAGCAGCTTAGCGGGGGTAGGGGGCGGGTACGAGCAGTACTTC. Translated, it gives CASSLAGVGGGYEQYF. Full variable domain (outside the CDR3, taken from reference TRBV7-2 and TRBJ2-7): GAGVSQSPSNKVTEKGKDVELRCDPISGHTALYWYRQSLGQGLEFLIYFQGNSAPDKSGLPSDRFSAERTGGSVSTLTIQRTQQEDSAVYLCASSLAGVGGGYEQYFGPGTRLTVT.

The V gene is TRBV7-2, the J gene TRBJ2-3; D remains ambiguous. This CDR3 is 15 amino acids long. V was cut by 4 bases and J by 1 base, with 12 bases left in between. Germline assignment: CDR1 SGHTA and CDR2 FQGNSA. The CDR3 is CASSSRFSRTDTQYF. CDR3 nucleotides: TGTGCCAGCAGCTCCAGGTTTTCTCGCACAGATACGCAGTATTTT.

CDR3 sequence reads: CAIRPNRGGSDEQYF. CDR3 coding DNA: TGTGCCATCAGGCCAAACAGGGGAGGTTCTGACGAGCAGTACTTC. The chain carries TRBV10-3 and TRBJ2-7, with D tentatively TRBD1 (7 bases). Germline values: CDR1 ENHRY, CDR2 SYGVKD. The V and J ends lost 6 bases and 5 bases respectively, with 20 bases between them. The CDR3 has 15 amino acids.

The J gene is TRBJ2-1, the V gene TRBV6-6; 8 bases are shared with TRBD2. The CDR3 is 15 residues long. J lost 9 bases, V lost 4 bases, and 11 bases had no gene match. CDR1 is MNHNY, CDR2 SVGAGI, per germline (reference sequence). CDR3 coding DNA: TGTGCCAGCAGTTCCTTCGAGAGCGGGAGAAGTGAGCAGTTCTTC. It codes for CASSSFESGRSEQFF.

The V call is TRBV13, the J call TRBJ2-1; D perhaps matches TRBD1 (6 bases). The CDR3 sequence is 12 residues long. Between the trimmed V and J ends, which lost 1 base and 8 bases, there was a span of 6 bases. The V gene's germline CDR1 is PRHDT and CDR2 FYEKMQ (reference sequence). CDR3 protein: CASSLDRDEQFF. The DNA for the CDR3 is TGTGCCAGCAGCTTAGACAGGGATGAGCAGTTCTTC.

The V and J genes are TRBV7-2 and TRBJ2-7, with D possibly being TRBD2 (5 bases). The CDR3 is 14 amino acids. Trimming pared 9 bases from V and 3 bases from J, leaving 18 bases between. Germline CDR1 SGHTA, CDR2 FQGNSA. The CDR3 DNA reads TGTGCCAGTGGGGTGTTAGCGCCTTACTACGAGCAGTACTTC. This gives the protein CASGVLAPYYEQYF.

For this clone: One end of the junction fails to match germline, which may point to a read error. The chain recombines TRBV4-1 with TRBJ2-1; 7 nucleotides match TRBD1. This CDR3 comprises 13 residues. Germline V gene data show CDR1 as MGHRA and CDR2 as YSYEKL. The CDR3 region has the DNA TGCGCCAGCAGCCAAGATAGGGGGCAGGTCCATATCTTC. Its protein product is CASSQDRGQVHIF.

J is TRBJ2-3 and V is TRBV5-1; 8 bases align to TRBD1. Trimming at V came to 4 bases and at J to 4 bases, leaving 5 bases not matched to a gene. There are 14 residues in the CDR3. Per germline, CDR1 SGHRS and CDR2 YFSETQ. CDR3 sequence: CASSGDRGPDTQYF. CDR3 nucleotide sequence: TGCGCCAGCAGCGGAGACAGGGGCCCAGATACGCAGTATTTT.

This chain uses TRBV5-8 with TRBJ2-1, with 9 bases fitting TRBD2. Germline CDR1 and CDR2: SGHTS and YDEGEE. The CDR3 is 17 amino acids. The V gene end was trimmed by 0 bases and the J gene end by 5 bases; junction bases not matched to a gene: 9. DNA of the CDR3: TGTGCCAGCAGCTTGGGTCAACGCGGGGGGGCCAACAATGAGCAGTTCTTC. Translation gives CASSLGQRGGANNEQFF. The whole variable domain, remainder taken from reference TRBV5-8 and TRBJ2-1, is EAGVTQSPTHLIKTRGQQATLRCSPISGHTSVYWYQQALGLGLQFLLWYDEGEERNRGNFPPRFSGRQFPNYSSELNVNALELEDSALYLCASSLGQRGGANNEQFFGPGTRLTVL.